One sample yielded the 15 T cell receptor beta chains listed below, sequenced in a study of blood T cell repertoires in COVID-19. The method was immunoSEQ multiplex PCR; TCRdb's version includes in-frame clones alone and lacks a portion of them. The sample has over 200,000 clones, around 88% seen once. Specimen: PBMCs or T cells enriched from blood (not recorded which). These receptor sequences come from a man aged 35 to 55 who had recovered from COVID-19.

The chain recombines TRBV19 with TRBJ1-2; unclear D gene. Trimming removed 4 bases at V and 4 bases at J, with 7 bases between. The CDR3 loop spans 12 amino acids. Germline V CDR1 and CDR2: LNHDA, SQIVND (reference sequence). The CDR3 protein is CASSNSVYGYTF. The CDR3 nucleotides are TGTGCCAGTAGTAACTCGGTCTATGGCTACACCTTC. Full variable domain (missing parts from reference TRBV19 and TRBJ1-2): DGGITQSPKYLFRKEGQNVTLSCEQNLNHDAMYWYRQDPGQGLRLIYYSQIVNDFQKGDIAEGYSVSREKKESFPLTVTSAQKNPTAFYLCASSNSVYGYTFGSGTRLTVV.

The chain uses TRBV30 and TRBJ1-4; 8 nucleotides agree with TRBD1. This CDR3 is 13 amino acids long. Germline trimming cut 2 bases from V and 8 bases from J; bases unmatched to any gene: 4. Germline V gene sequence: CDR1 GTSNPN, CDR2 SVGIG (reference sequence). The CDR3 loop reads CAWSRTGYEKLFF. The CDR3 region has the DNA TGTGCCTGGAGTCGGACAGGGTACGAAAAACTGTTTTTT.

In DNA form, the CDR3 reads TGTGCCACCAGTGACTCGGACAGGTACGAGCAGTACTTC. Translating it yields CATSDSDRYEQYF. The gene calls are TRBV24-1 and TRBJ2-7, with 7 positions matching TRBD1. Per the germline V gene, CDR1 is KGHDR and CDR2 is SFDVKD. The V segment lost 4 bases and the J segment 4 bases; nucleotides outside the gene matches: 3. This CDR3 spans 13 amino acids.

The CDR3 protein is CASSEDRGQGYTF. The CDR3 DNA reads TGTGCCAGCAGTGAAGACAGGGGGCAGGGCTACACCTTC. The genes are TRBV2 and TRBJ1-2; TRBD1 matches 9 bases. Germline CDR1 SNHLY, CDR2 FYNNEI. With 1 base clipped from V and 8 bases from J, the junction kept 2 bases outside the gene matches. This CDR3 has 13 residues.

This sequence joins TRBV21-1 and TRBJ2-7; the table's TRBD2 call for D was not verified on the DNA. TRBV21-1 is a documented pseudogene. The CDR3 contains 15 residues. CDR3 DNA: TGTGCCAGCAGCAAACCCCACCCGGGGTCCTACGAGCAGTACTTC. It is translated as CASSKPHPGSYEQYF.

The V call is TRBV6-5, the J call TRBJ1-1, with D possibly matching TRBD1 (5 bases). CDR1 is MNHEY, CDR2 SVGAGI, per germline. The CDR3 runs 15 residues. V was cut by 2 bases and J by 1 base, with 11 bases left in between. This CDR3 reads CASSYRQSQNTEAFF. The CDR3 nucleotides are TGTGCCAGCAGTTACCGACAGTCACAGAACACTGAAGCTTTCTTT.

J is TRBJ2-5 and V is TRBV19; D might be TRBD1 (6 bases). The CDR3 runs to 14 residues. Trimming removed 6 bases at V and 2 bases at J, with 13 bases between. Germline-derived CDR1 and CDR2 are LNHDA and SQIVND (reference sequence). CDR3 in DNA: TGTGCCAGTAGAAGGGGACAAGCTCAAGAGACCCAGTACTTC. It is translated as CASRRGQAQETQYF.

The CDR3 region has the DNA TGCAGCGTTTCTCAGGGAAACGGCGATGAGCAGTTCTTC. This sequence encodes CSVSQGNGDEQFF. V gene TRBV29-1 combines with J gene TRBJ2-1; TRBD1 is a possible D gene (5 bases). The CDR3 is 13 residues long. V dropped 5 bases and J dropped 8 bases, with 16 bases sitting between them. Looked up from germline, CDR1 is SQVTM and CDR2 is ANQGSEA.

V is TRBV5-6 and J is TRBJ2-7, with D tentatively TRBD2 (6 bases). Trimming pared 0 bases from V and 5 bases from J, leaving 18 bases between. Per the germline V gene, CDR1 is SGHDT and CDR2 is YYEEEE. This CDR3 contains 16 residues. The CDR3 region has the DNA TGTGCCAGCAGCTTGGATTTTTGGGCGGGACGCCACGAGCAGTACTTC. Its translation is CASSLDFWAGRHEQYF.

The table lists this clone with a count of one. This rearrangement joins TRBV7-2 to TRBJ2-3; 9 bases fit TRBD2. The length of the CDR3 is 15 residues. Trimming cost V 5 bases and J 1 base; bases outside gene matches: 4. Germline loops: CDR1 SGHTA, CDR2 FQGNSA. The CDR3, as DNA: TGTGCCAGCAGCCCGTGGACTAGCGGCACAGATACGCAGTATTTT. This translates into CASSPWTSGTDTQYF.

The chain has TRBV4-1 and TRBJ2-7, with 8 bases identical to TRBD2. CDR3 length equals 16 residues. The germline gives CDR1 MGHRA, CDR2 YSYEKL. With 1 base clipped from V and 3 bases from J, the junction kept 8 bases outside the gene matches. CDR3 sequence reads: CASSQGIAGNYYEQYF. CDR3 DNA sequence: TGCGCCAGCAGCCAAGGCATAGCGGGGAACTACTACGAGCAGTACTTC.

In DNA, the CDR3 is TGCGCCAGCAGCCAGGGCCCCGCTGGCGAAAAACTGTTTTTT. It specifies CASSQGPAGEKLFF. The chain couples TRBV4-1 to TRBJ1-4, with no clear D. This CDR3 has 14 residues. Per the germline V gene, CDR1 is MGHRA and CDR2 is YSYEKL. Trimming stripped 3 bases from V and 8 bases from J, with 13 bases between.

In this sample, this clone turned up once. The genes are TRBV28 and TRBJ2-1; 7 positions match TRBD1. The V and J ends lost 3 bases and 6 bases, in that order; junction bases with no gene match: 5. Germline V gene lookup returns CDR1 MDHEN and CDR2 SYDVKM. The CDR3 is 14 residues long. The CDR3: CASSFFRGSNEQFF. CDR3 DNA sequence: TGTGCCAGCAGTTTCTTCAGGGGGTCCAATGAGCAGTTCTTC.

This clone has just one count. V is TRBV9 and J is TRBJ2-7; 8 nucleotides line up with TRBD1. Germline V gene data show CDR1 as SGDLS and CDR2 as YYNGEE. Trimming at V came to 3 bases and at J to 0 bases, leaving 2 bases not matched to a gene. The CDR3 runs to 14 residues. The DNA for the CDR3 is TGTGCCAGCAGCGGACAGGGGCGCTCCTACGAGCAGTACTTC. It codes for CASSGQGRSYEQYF. The variable domain in full, with the rest retrieved from reference TRBV9 and TRBJ2-7, is DSGVTQTPKHLITATGQRVTLRCSPRSGDLSVYWYQQSLDQGLQFLIQYYNGEERAKGNILERFSAQQFPDLHSELNLSSLELGDSALYFCASSGQGRSYEQYFGPGTRLTVT.

The chain is built from TRBV19 and TRBJ1-1; 7 bases agree with TRBD1. The trim removed 7 bases at V and 7 bases at J, leaving 9 bases unmatched. The length of the CDR3 is 13 residues. The V gene's germline CDR1 is LNHDA and CDR2 SQIVND (reference sequence). CDR3 sequence reads: CASKSTDRVEAFF. As DNA, the CDR3 is TGTGCCAGTAAGTCTACCGACAGGGTTGAAGCTTTCTTT. The full variable domain, in which reference TRBV19 and TRBJ1-1 provide the parts outside the CDR3, is DGGITQSPKYLFRKEGQNVTLSCEQNLNHDAMYWYRQDPGQGLRLIYYSQIVNDFQKGDIAEGYSVSREKKESFPLTVTSAQKNPTAFYLCASKSTDRVEAFFGQGTRLTVV.